This entry concerns a single T cell receptor beta chain. Its antigen is as yet unknown. The germline CDR1 and CDR2 sequences are SNHLY and FYNNEI. The V and J ends lost 3 bases and 3 bases respectively, with 8 bases between them. The CDR3 is 13 residues long. The study ran the assay at deep level. How the authors handled the data: Junction-only sequences produced by ImmunoSEQ had no quality scores, so filtering differed. Clones were read by immunoSEQ multiplex PCR, and TCRdb kept only the in-frame ones, dropping some. The V and J calls and the clone size are those of that table, but D and trimming were determined from the DNA. This sample has more than 2 million clones, with 85% to 95% found just once. This record belongs to a study of shared clonotypes between healthy human individuals. Study-level results: Few donors restricted represented genetic and exposure-history diversity.

As defined, naive CD8 cells were CD45RO-negative and positively selected for CCR7, with terminally differentiated effector memory CD45RA+ cells excluded. The V call is TRBV2, the J call TRBJ1-2; D is unresolved. The sequencing input was naive CD8+ T cells from PBMCs. The receptor's source is a man aged 18 to 30 in good health. Some clones in this sample may be carry-over from other donors' samples. The CDR3: CASSEGSDYGYTF. CDR3 DNA: TGTGCCAGCAGTGAGGGAAGTGACTATGGCTACACCTTC.